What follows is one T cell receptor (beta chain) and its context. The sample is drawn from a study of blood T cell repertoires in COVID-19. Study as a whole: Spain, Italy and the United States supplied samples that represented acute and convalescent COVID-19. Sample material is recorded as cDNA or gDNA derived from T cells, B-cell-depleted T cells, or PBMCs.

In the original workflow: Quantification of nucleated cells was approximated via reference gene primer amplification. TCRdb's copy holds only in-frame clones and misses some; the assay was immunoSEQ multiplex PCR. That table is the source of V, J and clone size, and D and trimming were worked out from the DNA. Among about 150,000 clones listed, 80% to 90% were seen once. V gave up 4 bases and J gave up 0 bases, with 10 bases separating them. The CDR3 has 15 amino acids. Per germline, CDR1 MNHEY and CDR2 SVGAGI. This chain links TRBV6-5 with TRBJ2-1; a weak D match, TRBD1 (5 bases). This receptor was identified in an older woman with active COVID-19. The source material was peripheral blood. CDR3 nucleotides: TGTGCCAGCAGTTCAGGGCCTAACTCCTACAATGAGCAGTTCTTC. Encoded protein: CASSSGPNSYNEQFF.